These 14 T cell receptor beta chains came from one sample sequenced in a study of blood T cell repertoires in COVID-19. Data came from immunoSEQ multiplex PCR; TCRdb stores just in-frame clones and leaves some out. Altogether under 100,000 clones are present, approximately 86% being singletons, with the ten largest covering roughly 14%. The specimen was peripheral blood. The origin of the receptors is a male donor with acute or convalescent COVID-19.

The V gene is TRBV4-1, the J gene TRBJ1-4; possibly TRBD1 for D (5 bases). The V end lost 2 bases, the J end lost 7 bases, and 14 bases lay between the germline ends. Per the germline V gene, CDR1 is MGHRA and CDR2 is YSYEKL. This CDR3 region has 15 residues. The CDR3 reads CASSQLPGGGEKLFF. CDR3 DNA: TGCGCCAGCAGCCAACTACCCGGCGGGGGTGAAAAACTGTTTTTT.

The chain recombines TRBV27 with TRBJ1-6; D remains ambiguous. Germline V gene sequence: CDR1 MNHEY, CDR2 SMNVEV (reference sequence). The CDR3 sequence is 17 residues long. The V end was cut by 4 bases, the J end by 9 bases, with 22 bases between. DNA for the CDR3: TGTGCCAGCAGTTCATTTTCGGGATCTATTACGACTTCACCCCTCCACTTT. The encoded protein is CASSSFSGSITTSPLHF.

The DNA for the CDR3 is TGTGCCAGCAGTTACTCAGGGGGGGGCCAAGAGACCCAGTACTTC. It codes for CASSYSGGGQETQYF. The gene calls are TRBV6-2 or TRBV6-3 and TRBJ2-5; D may be TRBD2 (7 bases). CDR3 length: 15 amino acids. Per the germline V gene, CDR1 is MNHEY and CDR2 is SVGEGT. Deletions cut 0 bases from V and 1 base from J, with 9 bases between.

This sequence joins TRBV28 and TRBJ2-4, with a weak D call TRBD1 (5 bases). Trimming shortened V by 5 bases and J by 1 base, and 18 bases separated the two germline ends. The CDR3 loop spans 17 amino acids. CDR1 is MDHEN, CDR2 SYDVKM, per germline. Here the CDR3 reads CASSTRAGLGAKNIQYF. The CDR3 DNA reads as TGTGCCAGCAGTACCCGGGCAGGGCTCGGGGCCAAAAACATTCAGTACTTC.

This chain connects TRBV11-1 to TRBJ1-3; D gene unclear. Trimming removed 2 bases at V and 0 bases at J, with 8 bases between. The CDR3 runs to 15 residues. Germline V gene lookup returns CDR1 SGHAT and CDR2 FQDESV (reference sequence). CDR3 in amino acids: CASSLYRSSGNTIYF. CDR3 bases: TGTGCCAGCAGCTTATACAGATCCTCTGGAAACACCATATATTTT.

The CDR3 region has the DNA TGTGCCAGCAGCGCCTGGGACAGTCGCACTGAAGCTTTCTTT. The encoded protein is CASSAWDSRTEAFF. The genes are TRBV6-5 and TRBJ1-1; 7 bases match TRBD1. CDR3 length: 14 amino acids. Germline V gene sequence: CDR1 MNHEY, CDR2 SVGAGI. V shed 6 bases, J shed 4 bases, and the junction held 8 bases outside the gene matches.

This chain connects TRBV6-5 to TRBJ2-7; 10 bases fit TRBD1. The CDR3 extends over 15 amino acids. Germline V CDR1 and CDR2: MNHEY, SVGAGI. V shed 5 bases and J 6 bases; nucleotides not matched to a gene: 10. The CDR3 region is CASSPILGTGAEQYF. The DNA of the CDR3 is TGTGCCAGCAGTCCCATATTGGGGACAGGGGCCGAGCAGTACTTC.

J is TRBJ2-2 and V is TRBV19; 12 bases match TRBD1. This CDR3 has 17 amino acids. Trimming took 2 bases from V and 6 from J; bases not matched to a gene: 7. Germline CDR1 is LNHDA and CDR2 is SQIVND (reference sequence). The CDR3 sequence is CASSIRLGTGGSGELFF. In nucleotides, the CDR3 is TGTGCCAGTAGTATAAGGTTGGGGACAGGGGGCTCCGGGGAGCTGTTTTTT.

The genes are TRBV6-5 and TRBJ2-7, with 9 bases aligning to TRBD1. Germline V gene data show CDR1 as MNHEY and CDR2 as SVGAGI. V trimming: 0 bases; J trimming: 4 bases; junction bases outside the gene matches: 7. The CDR3 has 16 amino acids. The CDR3 protein is CASSYSYRTGAYEQYF. The CDR3 DNA is TGTGCCAGCAGTTACTCGTACAGGACAGGGGCTTACGAGCAGTACTTC.

The J gene is TRBJ2-1, the V gene TRBV7-2, with D perhaps TRBD1 (5 bases). V lost 5 bases and J lost 2, with 16 bases in between. The CDR3 spans 16 residues. Germline-derived CDR1 and CDR2 are SGHTA and FQGNSA. Written as DNA, the CDR3 is TGTGCCAGCAGCCTATTTGAAGGGGCGGCCTACAATGAGCAGTTCTTC. It yields the protein CASSLFEGAAYNEQFF.

This clone has just a few counts. The gene calls are TRBV7-2 and TRBJ1-3; D gene unclear. Deletions cut 2 bases from V and 4 bases from J, with 12 bases between. In germline, CDR1 is SGHTA, CDR2 FQGNSA. There are 15 residues in the CDR3. The CDR3 is CASSLSGVEGNTIYF. Here the CDR3 DNA reads TGTGCCAGCAGCTTAAGCGGGGTCGAAGGAAACACCATATATTTT. The variable domain in full, with the rest retrieved from reference TRBV7-2 and TRBJ1-3, is GAGVSQSPSNKVTEKGKDVELRCDPISGHTALYWYRQSLGQGLEFLIYFQGNSAPDKSGLPSDRFSAERTGGSVSTLTIQRTQQEDSAVYLCASSLSGVEGNTIYFGEGSWLTVV.

The gene calls are TRBV5-1 and TRBJ2-3; perhaps TRBD1 as D (6 bases). CDR1 SGHRS and CDR2 YFSETQ come from the germline V gene. The V gene lost 0 bases and the J gene lost 1 base, with 21 bases spanning the gap. The CDR3 spans 19 residues. The CDR3 nucleotides are TGCGCCAGCAGCTTGGGCCACTCTACAGGGAGAGTGGGCACAGATACGCAGTATTTT. Its translation is CASSLGHSTGRVGTDTQYF.

The chain joins TRBV9 to TRBJ1-2, with D perhaps matching TRBD1 (6 bases). Per germline, CDR1 SGDLS and CDR2 YYNGEE. Trimming cost V 3 bases and J 7 bases, with 13 bases left between them. The CDR3 sequence is 13 residues long. CDR3 nucleotides: TGTGCCAGCAGCGCTTCAGGGGTGGCTGGCTACACCTTC. It specifies CASSASGVAGYTF.

This rearrangement joins TRBV5-1 to TRBJ2-3, with D possibly matching TRBD1 (6 bases). Deletions cut 3 bases from V and 2 bases from J, with 10 bases between. The germline CDR1 and CDR2 sequences are SGHRS and YFSETQ. This CDR3 comprises 14 residues. This CDR3 is CASSYGTYTDTQYF. DNA of the CDR3: TGCGCCAGCAGCTATGGGACATACACAGATACGCAGTATTTT.